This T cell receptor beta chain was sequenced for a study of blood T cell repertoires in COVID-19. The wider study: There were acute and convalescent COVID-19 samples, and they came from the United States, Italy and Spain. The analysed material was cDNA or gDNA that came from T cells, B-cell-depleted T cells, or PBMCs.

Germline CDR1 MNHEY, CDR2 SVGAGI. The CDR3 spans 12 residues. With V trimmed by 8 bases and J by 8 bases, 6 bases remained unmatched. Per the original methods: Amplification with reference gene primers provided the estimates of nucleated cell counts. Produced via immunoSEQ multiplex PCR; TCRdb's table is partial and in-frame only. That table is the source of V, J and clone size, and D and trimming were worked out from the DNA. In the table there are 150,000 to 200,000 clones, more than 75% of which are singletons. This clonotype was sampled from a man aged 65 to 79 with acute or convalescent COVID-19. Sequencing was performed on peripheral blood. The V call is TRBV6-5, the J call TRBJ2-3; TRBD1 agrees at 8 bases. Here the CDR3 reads CASGQGAATQYF. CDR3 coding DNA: TGTGCCAGCGGCCAGGGGGCGGCTACGCAGTATTTT.